The sequence of this T cell receptor beta chain was determined in a study of cytomegalovirus exposure and HLA in healthy donors. Study summary: An earlier analysis identified 95 million to 120 million unique TCR beta sequences in some 180 million T cells.

The study, taken as a whole, reports: Among TCR beta chains, those listed as cytomegalovirus-associated numbered fewer than 200. Cytomegalovirus status was reportedly diagnosed by the classifier with high sensitivity and specificity.

The V end was cut by 1 base, the J end by 7 bases, with 8 bases between. This CDR3 is 12 amino acids long. The germline gives CDR1 SGHTS, CDR2 YDEGEE. A note on this clone: The target antigen is unknown.

The PCR ran on 60 Vbeta and 13 Jbeta primers. Clones were sequenced by immunoSEQ multiplex PCR, and TCRdb holds only the in-frame ones, with some missing. The table includes over 90,000 clones, 81% detected once. The sequencing sample was made of PBMCs. The rearrangement links TRBV5-8 to TRBJ1-1; D call uncertain. This TCR came from a man in his forties or fifties in good health and CMV-seropositive. CDR3 in DNA: TGTGCCAGCAGCTTGACAGTGCATGAAGCTTTCTTT. Translating gives CASSLTVHEAFF. Using reference TRBV5-8 and TRBJ1-1 for the parts outside the CDR3, the full variable domain is EAGVTQSPTHLIKTRGQQATLRCSPISGHTSVYWYQQALGLGLQFLLWYDEGEERNRGNFPPRFSGRQFPNYSSELNVNALELEDSALYLCASSLTVHEAFFGQGTRLTVV.